This TCR beta chain was retrieved from a study of T cell responses to AZD1222 COVID-19 vaccine. Profiled with immunoSEQ multiplex PCR; TCRdb holds only in-frame clones, not every one. The table records tens of thousands of clones, 80% to 90% of them present only once. The CDR3 is made up of 13 amino acids. The V gene lost 0 bases and the J gene lost 1 base, with 2 bases spanning the gap. Germline V lookup: CDR1 SGHKS, CDR2 YYEKEE (reference sequence). The rearrangement links TRBV5-5 to TRBJ1-5; D ambiguous. The receptor comes from an adult in good health. The specimen was peripheral blood, collected on day 0 of AZD1222 vaccination. This CDR3 reads CASSLASNQPQHF. CDR3 nucleotide sequence: TGTGCCAGCAGCTTGGCCAGCAATCAGCCCCAGCATTTT. Full variable domain (missing parts from reference TRBV5-5 and TRBJ1-5): DAGVTQSPTHLIKTRGQQVTLRCSPISGHKSVSWYQQVLGQGPQFIFQYYEKEERGRGNFPDRFSARQFPNYSSELNVNALLLGDSALYLCASSLASNQPQHFGDGTRLSIL.